These 15 T cell receptor beta chains share one sample of origin, sequenced in a study of blood T cell repertoires in COVID-19. Here immunoSEQ multiplex PCR was the method, and the copy in TCRdb shows in-frame clones only, minus some. The repertoire consists of hundreds of thousands of clones, with more than 75% occurring once and the leading ten covering about 2.4%. The sequenced material came from PBMCs or T cells enriched from blood (not recorded which). The receptors come from a man aged 55 to 70 who had recovered from COVID-19.

The rearrangement uses TRBV30 and TRBJ1-6; 8 nucleotides match TRBD1. Trimming removed 0 bases from V and 5 bases from J; junction bases left unmatched: 12. The CDR3 runs 18 residues. The germline V gene has CDR1 GTSNPN and CDR2 SVGIG (reference sequence). CDR3 DNA sequence: TGTGCCTGGAGTGTGCTATCCTGGCGGACAGGGAATAATTCACCCCTCCACTTT. It is translated as CAWSVLSWRTGNNSPLHF.

This sequence joins TRBV5-4 and TRBJ2-3; TRBD1 matches 7 bases. V was clipped by 0 bases and J by 0 bases; unmatched bases: 4. This CDR3 is built from 16 residues. CDR1 is SGHNT and CDR2 is YYREEE in the germline V gene (reference sequence). Here the CDR3 DNA reads TGTGCCAGCAGCTTGGACAGGGGATCTAGCACAGATACGCAGTATTTT. Protein: CASSLDRGSSTDTQYF.

The chain links TRBV10-3 to TRBJ1-2; 9 positions match TRBD1. Per the germline V gene, CDR1 is ENHRY and CDR2 is SYGVKD. The CDR3 has 13 amino acids. V dropped 6 bases and J dropped 6; count of bases not matched to a gene: 5. The CDR3 nucleotides are TGTGCCATCAGGGGACAGGGTGAGGATGGCTACACCTTC. It encodes CAIRGQGEDGYTF.

This clone appeared a few times. V is TRBV3-1 (or the pseudogene TRBV3-2) and J is TRBJ2-1; the D gene is possibly TRBD2 (5 bases). The CDR3 has 15 residues. CDR1 and CDR2 (germline): LGHDT, YNNKEL (reference sequence). Trimming shortened V by 1 base and J by 6 bases, and 13 bases separated the two germline ends. The CDR3 region is CASSQVRTRGNEQFF. The CDR3 nucleotides read TGTGCCAGCAGCCAAGTCCGGACTCGTGGCAATGAGCAGTTCTTC.

This clone was counted a single time. This chain uses TRBV10-2 with TRBJ2-3; 13 bases are a match to TRBD2. Germline trimming cut 9 bases from V and 3 bases from J; bases unmatched to any gene: 18. CDR3 length: 19 residues. Looked up from germline, CDR1 is WSHSY and CDR2 is SAAADI. The CDR3 coding sequence is TGCGCCAGTAAAACACAGCCGGGACTAGCGGGACCACCAACAGATACGCAGTATTTT. It is translated as CASKTQPGLAGPPTDTQYF.

This rearrangement joins TRBV6-5 to TRBJ1-5; perhaps TRBD1 as D (5 bases). This CDR3 is built from 13 residues. Germline V gene data show CDR1 as MNHEY and CDR2 as SVGAGI. The V and J ends lost 6 bases and 0 bases respectively, with 6 bases between them. The CDR3 spells CASRTDSNQPQHF. As DNA, the CDR3 is TGTGCCAGCAGGACAGATAGCAATCAGCCCCAGCATTTT.

This clone appeared a few times. The rearrangement uses TRBV6-1 and TRBJ2-7; no firm D call. This CDR3 is 14 amino acids long. V lost 0 bases and J 6 bases, leaving 12 bases between the germline ends. CDR1 and CDR2 (germline): MNHNS, SASEGT. CDR3 amino acids: CASSEAPGKVEQYF. The CDR3 DNA sequence: TGTGCCAGCAGTGAAGCTCCAGGAAAGGTCGAGCAGTACTTC.

V is TRBV2 and J is TRBJ2-1; D remains ambiguous. Trimming left V 6 bases short and J 4 bases short, with 7 bases between. This CDR3 spans 12 amino acids. Germline assignment: CDR1 SNHLY and CDR2 FYNNEI. The CDR3 loop is CASRPRYNEQFF. The CDR3 region has the DNA TGTGCCAGCAGACCCAGATACAATGAGCAGTTCTTC. Using reference TRBV2 and TRBJ2-1 for the parts outside the CDR3, the full variable domain is EPEVTQTPSHQVTQMGQEVILRCVPISNHLYFYWYRQILGQKVEFLVSFYNNEISEKSEIFDDQFSVERPDGSNFTLKIRSTKLEDSAMYFCASRPRYNEQFFGPGTRLTVL.

This rearrangement joins TRBV7-5 to TRBJ2-5; the D segment call TRBD1 is taken from the table without a DNA check. TRBV7-5 is a pseudogene locus. CDR3 size: 15 residues. The CDR3, as DNA: TGTGCCAGAAGCTCCCACAGGGTGAGAGGAGAGACCCAGTACTTC. Its protein is CARSSHRVRGETQYF.

V usage is TRBV5-6 and J usage is TRBJ1-4; 11 bases are shared with TRBD1. With V trimmed by 5 bases and J by 6 bases, 15 bases remained unmatched. CDR3 length: 18 amino acids. Germline CDR1 is SGHDT and CDR2 is YYEEEE. DNA for the CDR3: TGTGCCAGCAGTTGTATTCCCGGGACAGGGGGGATAGATGAAAAACTGTTTTTT. Translating it yields CASSCIPGTGGIDEKLFF.

This chain connects TRBV9 to TRBJ2-7; TRBD1 matches at 11 bases. The CDR3 runs 17 residues. V lost 3 bases, J lost 5 bases, and 13 bases stayed unmatched. Looked up from germline, CDR1 is SGDLS and CDR2 is YYNGEE. This chain's CDR3 is CASSDPPGQGVGNEQYF. The DNA for the CDR3 is TGTGCCAGCAGCGACCCCCCGGGACAGGGGGTAGGCAACGAGCAGTACTTC.

This chain connects TRBV5-1 to TRBJ1-1; D is ambiguous. This CDR3 contains 14 residues. Per the germline V gene, CDR1 is SGHRS and CDR2 is YFSETQ. With 2 bases removed from V and 3 bases from J, the gap between germline ends came to 11 bases. This CDR3 is CASSFISADTEAFF. The CDR3 coding sequence is TGCGCCAGCAGCTTCATTTCAGCGGACACTGAAGCTTTCTTT.

The chain carries TRBV5-1 and TRBJ1-5; no clear D. CDR1 and CDR2 (germline): SGHRS, YFSETQ. The CDR3 contains 17 residues. V was pared by 7 bases and J by 0 bases, with 20 bases between. The CDR3 sequence is CASPTRNSPYSNQPQHF. For the CDR3, the DNA is TGCGCCAGCCCGACCCGTAACAGCCCCTATAGCAATCAGCCCCAGCATTTT.

V gene TRBV5-4 combines with J gene TRBJ2-3; 9 bases agree with TRBD2. V gave up 3 bases and J gave up 2 bases; unmatched junction bases: 1. The germline V gene encodes CDR1 SGHNT and CDR2 YYREEE (reference sequence). The CDR3 length is 14 residues. The CDR3 protein is CASSSSGATDTQYF. The CDR3, as DNA: TGTGCCAGCAGCTCTAGCGGGGCCACAGATACGCAGTATTTT.

This clone occurred a few times. The V call is TRBV19, the J call TRBJ2-2, with D possibly being TRBD1 (6 bases). This CDR3 is built from 15 residues. V shed 4 bases and J shed 5 bases, with 14 bases lying between them. In germline, CDR1 is LNHDA, CDR2 SQIVND (reference sequence). This CDR3 reads CASSRPRGGTGELFF. The CDR3 DNA follows: TGTGCCAGTAGTAGGCCCAGGGGCGGAACCGGGGAGCTGTTTTTT.